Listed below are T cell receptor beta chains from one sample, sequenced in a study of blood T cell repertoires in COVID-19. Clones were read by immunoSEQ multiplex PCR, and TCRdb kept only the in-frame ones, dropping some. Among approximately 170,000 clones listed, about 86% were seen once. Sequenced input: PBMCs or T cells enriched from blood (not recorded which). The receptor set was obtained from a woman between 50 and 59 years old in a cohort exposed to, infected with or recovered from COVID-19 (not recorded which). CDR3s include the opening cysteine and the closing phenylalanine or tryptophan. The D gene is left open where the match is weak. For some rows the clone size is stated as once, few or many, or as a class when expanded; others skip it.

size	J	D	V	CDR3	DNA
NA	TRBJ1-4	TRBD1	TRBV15	CATSIEGTGAEKLFF	TGTGCCACCAGCATTGAAGGGACAGGGGCTGAAAAACTGTTTTTT
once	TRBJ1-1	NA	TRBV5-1	CASTTTGGVGTEAFF	TGCGCCAGCACCACAACCGGGGGGGTGGGAACTGAAGCTTTCTTT
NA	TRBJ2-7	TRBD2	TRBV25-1	CARRQAGGISQQYF	TGTGCCAGGAGGCAAGCGGGAGGCATCAGTCAGCAGTACTTC
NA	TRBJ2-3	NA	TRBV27	CASMTQGSTDTQYF	TGTGCCAGCATGACCCAGGGGAGCACAGATACGCAGTATTTT
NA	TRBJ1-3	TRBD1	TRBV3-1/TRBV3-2	CASSLSRRTGAARGNTIYF	TGTGCCAGCAGCCTTTCAAGAAGGACAGGGGCAGCTAGGGGAAACACCATATATTTT
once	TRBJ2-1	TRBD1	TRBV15	CATSTTGTGVNEQFF	TGTGCCACCAGCACAACCGGGACAGGGGTGAATGAGCAGTTCTTC
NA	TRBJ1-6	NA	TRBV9	CASSVDGLGSPLHF	TGTGCCAGCAGCGTAGACGGGTTAGGCTCACCCCTCCACTTT
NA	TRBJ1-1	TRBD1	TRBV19	CASSSLTGGNTEAFF	TGTGCCAGTAGTTCCCTGACAGGGGGAAACACTGAAGCTTTCTTT
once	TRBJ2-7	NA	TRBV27	CASSLFAGQSYEQYF	TGTGCCAGCAGTTTATTCGCAGGTCAGAGCTACGAGCAGTACTTC
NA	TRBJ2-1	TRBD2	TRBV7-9	CASSLPPRLAGSYNEQFF	TGTGCCAGCAGCTTACCCCCCCGACTAGCGGGAAGCTACAATGAGCAGTTCTTC
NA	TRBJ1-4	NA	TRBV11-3	CASSLDRGATNEKLFF	TGTGCCAGCAGCTTAGATCGCGGAGCAACTAATGAAAAACTGTTTTTT
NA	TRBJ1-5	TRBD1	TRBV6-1	CASSASTGGGNQPQHF	TGTGCCAGCAGTGCGTCGACAGGGGGAGGCAATCAGCCCCAGCATTTT
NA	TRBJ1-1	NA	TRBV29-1	CSAVASSYSEAFF	TGCAGCGCCGTGGCCAGTTCTTATTCTGAAGCTTTCTTT
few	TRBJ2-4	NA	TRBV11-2	CATSGGAKNIQYF	TGTGCCACCTCTGGCGGGGCCAAAAACATTCAGTACTTC
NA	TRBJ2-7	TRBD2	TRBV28	CASSPYQREARSLYEQYF	TGTGCCAGCAGCCCCTATCAGCGGGAGGCCCGAAGTCTCTACGAGCAGTACTTC
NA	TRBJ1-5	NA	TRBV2	CASKAGNTPEAQHF	TGTGCCAGCAAGGCAGGGAACACCCCAGAAGCCCAGCATTTT
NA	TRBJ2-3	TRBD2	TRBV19	CASSNGGADTQYF	TGTGCCAGTAGTAACGGGGGGGCAGATACGCAGTATTTT
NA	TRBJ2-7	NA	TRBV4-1	CASSQERSSPRFF	TGCGCCAGCAGCCAAGAGAGGAGTAGCCCCAGATTCTTC
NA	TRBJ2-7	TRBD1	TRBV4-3	CASSQDWTGGPYEQYF	TGCGCCAGCAGCCAAGATTGGACAGGGGGTCCCTACGAGCAGTACTTC
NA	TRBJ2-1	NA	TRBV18	CASSPPGTPLSREQFF	TGTGCCAGCTCACCACCGGGGACTCCACTTTCTAGGGAGCAGTTCTTC
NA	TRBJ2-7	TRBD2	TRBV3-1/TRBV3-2	CASSYHSGGSSYEQYF	TGTGCCAGCAGCTACCATAGCGGGGGGAGCTCCTACGAGCAGTACTTC